The 19 T cell receptor beta chains given below trace back to one sample, sequenced in a study of blood T cells in healthy people across ages. A second PCR, run for about 6 to 11 cycles, used a sample-barcoded 5' primer plus a J-beta primer mix. MiXCR, applied by TCRdb to the 5' RACE reads, yields one record per CDR3 protein. The data contain 730,000 or so distinct CDR3 sequences, 40% to 45% of them singletons. What was sequenced was blood. These TCRs come from a man older than 75 in good health.

The genes are TRBV6-4 and TRBJ2-1, with 13 bases aligning to TRBD2. CDR3 size: 13 residues. Trimming took 8 bases from V and 9 from J; bases not matched to a gene: 4. From germline, CDR1 is MRHNA and CDR2 SNTAGT. The CDR3, as DNA: TGTGCCAGCGGACTAGCGGGAGCTAGTGAGCAGTTCTTC. Translation gives CASGLAGASEQFF.

The chain employs TRBV6-2 or TRBV6-3 and TRBJ2-4; D possibly corresponds to TRBD2 (5 bases). The J call may be incorrect, as the DNA end agrees better with TRBJ2-5. From germline, CDR1 is MNHEY and CDR2 SVGEGT. The CDR3 sequence is 15 residues long. Here the CDR3 DNA reads TGTGCCAGCAGTTCGCGGGCTTCTGAGGGCGAGACCCAGTACTTC. As protein: CASSSRASEGETQYF.

This clonotype was seen a handful of times. The V and J genes are TRBV3-1 and TRBJ2-1, with TRBD2 identical over 10 bases. With the DNA end fitting TRBJ2-7 better, the J assignment may be wrong. Germline V lookup: CDR1 LGHDT, CDR2 YNNKEL (reference sequence). CDR3 length equals 15 residues. CDR3 loop: CASSTLAGVNNEQYF. CDR3 DNA sequence: TGTGCCAGCAGCACTCTAGCGGGGGTTAACAATGAGCAGTACTTC.

Remarks on this clonotype: One end of the junction fails to match germline, which may point to a read error. J is TRBJ2-1 and V is TRBV9; D may match TRBD1 or TRBD2 (5 bases each). CDR1 is SGDLS and CDR2 is YYNGEE in the germline V gene. The CDR3 length is 16 residues. This CDR3 is CAGSAERGTSYNEQFF. In DNA, the CDR3 is TGTGCCGGCAGCGCTGAACGGGGCACGTCCTACAATGAGCAGTTCTTC.

This clonotype has a count of ten or more. The V gene is TRBV4-3, the J gene TRBJ2-7; TRBD2 aligns across 8 bases. The CDR3 has 14 amino acids. The junction had 10 bases not matched to a gene; V was cut back by 6 bases and J by 6 bases. Germline loops: CDR1 LGHNA, CDR2 YSLEER. The CDR3 bases are TGCGCCAGCAGTCGTACAGTAACTAGCGGCGAGCAGTACTTC. It is translated as CASSRTVTSGEQYF.

This clonotype was found a few times. V gene TRBV7-9 combines with J gene TRBJ1-2; TRBD1 matches 8 bases. CDR1 is SEHNR and CDR2 is FQNEAQ in the germline V gene (reference sequence). V shed 5 bases, J shed 5 bases, and the junction held 7 bases outside the gene matches. This CDR3 is built from 14 residues. CDR3 bases: TGTGCCAGCAGCACAACAGGGGGGATGTATGGCTACACCTTC. Translated: CASSTTGGMYGYTF. The full variable domain, completed using reference TRBV7-9 and TRBJ1-2, is DTGVSQNPRHKITKRGQNVTFRCDPISEHNRLYWYRQTLGQGPEFLTYFQNEAQLEKSRLLSDRFSAERPKGSFSTLEIQRTEQGDSAMYLCASSTTGGMYGYTFGSGTRLTVV.

A word on this clonotype: A much larger clone is a single base away; this may be a read error. This rearrangement joins TRBV6-2 or TRBV6-3 to TRBJ2-7; possibly TRBD1 for D (5 bases). CDR3 size: 18 residues. Germline CDR1 and CDR2: MNHEY and SVGEGT. CDR3 DNA: TGTGCCAGCGGTTACTCACCGTTTGGGGCTACAGCCCCCTACGAGCAGTACTTC. This gives the protein CASGYSPFGATAPYEQYF.

This chain links TRBV18 with TRBJ1-5, with 9 bases aligning to TRBD1. V shed 4 bases, J shed 9 bases, and the junction held 7 bases outside the gene matches. Germline assignment: CDR1 KGHSH and CDR2 LQKENI. There are 14 residues in the CDR3. The CDR3 DNA is TGTGCCAGCTCACTAAGGGACAGGGATGCGCCCCAGCATTTT. It is translated as CASSLRDRDAPQHF.

This chain joins TRBV3-1 and TRBJ1-5; 7 bases map to TRBD1. Germline V CDR1 and CDR2: LGHDT, YNNKEL (reference sequence). This CDR3 has 14 amino acids. V lost 1 base, J lost 7 bases, and 4 bases stayed unmatched. CDR3 in DNA: TGTGCCAGCAGCCAAGCGGGACAGCGACAGCCCCAGCATTTT. Its translation is CASSQAGQRQPQHF.

This clonotype has only a few counts. This sequence joins TRBV6-4 and TRBJ1-2, with D perhaps TRBD1 (6 bases). V gave up 6 bases and J gave up 2 bases, with 10 bases separating them. Germline lookup yields CDR1 MRHNA and CDR2 SNTAGT. The CDR3 has 13 residues. CDR3 in amino acids: CASRPTGNYGYTF. In nucleotides, the CDR3 is TGTGCCAGCAGGCCCACAGGGAACTATGGCTACACCTTC.

The chain recombines TRBV11-1 with TRBJ2-7; D may be TRBD1 (5 bases). The V end was cut by 6 bases, the J end by 5 bases, with 17 bases between. Per the germline V gene, CDR1 is SGHAT and CDR2 is FQDESV (reference sequence). This CDR3 contains 14 residues. CDR3 DNA: TGTGCCAGCAGGCAGGGCCTCCCGGCGAACGAGCAGTACTTC. Residues: CASRQGLPANEQYF.

The chain combines TRBV20-1 with TRBJ1-4, with a weak D call TRBD1 (6 bases). Germline V lookup: CDR1 DFQATT, CDR2 SNEGSKA (reference sequence). The CDR3 length is 15 residues. Trimming took 0 bases from V and 4 from J, leaving 12 bases between them. CDR3 coding DNA: TGCAGTGCTAGAGATCCTGGGGGCGGTAATGAAAAACTGTTTTTT. Its protein product is CSARDPGGGNEKLFF.

This clonotype was counted only a few times. CDR3 sequence reads: CASSGTSPDTQYF. CDR3 DNA: TGCGCCAGCAGCGGGACTAGCCCAGATACGCAGTATTTT. The chain links TRBV5-1 to TRBJ2-3, with TRBD2 identical over 9 bases. The junction had 1 base not matched to a gene; V was cut back by 4 bases and J by 4 bases. Germline CDR1 reads SGHRS; CDR2 reads YFSETQ. The CDR3 is made up of 13 amino acids.

The chain recombines TRBV11-3 with TRBJ2-3, with 8 nucleotides matching TRBD2. CDR1 is SGHNT and CDR2 is YENEEA in the germline V gene. Trimming took 3 bases from V and 7 from J; bases not matched to a gene: 12. This CDR3 is 16 amino acids long. The CDR3 region has the DNA TGTGCCAGCAGCTTGGCGGGGGGCCCTCAACAGTATACGCAGTATTTT. Translated: CASSLAGGPQQYTQYF.

The chain combines TRBV4-3 with TRBJ2-1, with 8 bases fitting TRBD1. The J call may be in error: the DNA end matches TRBJ2-7 better. This CDR3 is 16 amino acids long. CDR1 and CDR2 from the germline V gene are LGHNA and YSLEER. CDR3 protein: CASSQVGQGSYNEQYF. For the CDR3, the DNA is TGCGCCAGCAGCCAAGTTGGACAGGGTTCTTACAATGAGCAGTACTTC.

About this clonotype: This may come from a read error, since a much larger clone is one base off. The rearrangement joins TRBV20-1 to TRBJ1-2, with 10 bases identical to TRBD1. The CDR3 runs to 13 residues. CDR1 DFQATT and CDR2 SNEGSKA come from the germline V gene (reference sequence). CDR3 sequence reads: CSATGTGVYGYAF. CDR3 sequence (DNA): TGCAGTGCCACCGGGACAGGGGTTTATGGCTACGCCTTC.

The chain combines TRBV20-1 with TRBJ2-1; the match to TRBD2 covers 9 bases. The V gene end was trimmed by 0 bases and the J gene end by 6 bases; junction bases not matched to a gene: 6. Per the germline V gene, CDR1 is DFQATT and CDR2 is SNEGSKA (reference sequence). The CDR3 totals 15 residues. The CDR3 spells CSARDLAGGPNEQFF. CDR3 in DNA: TGCAGTGCTAGAGATCTGGCGGGAGGGCCCAATGAGCAGTTCTTC.

This clonotype has just a few counts. The gene calls are TRBV7-8 and TRBJ1-2; 7 bases are shared with TRBD1. This CDR3 comprises 14 residues. Trimming removed 5 bases from V and 4 bases from J; junction bases left unmatched: 7. Germline CDR1 is SGHVS and CDR2 is FQNEAQ. Here the CDR3 reads CASSGGTVSYGYTF. CDR3 sequence (DNA): TGTGCCAGCAGCGGGGGGACAGTAAGCTATGGCTACACCTTC.

The chain employs TRBV5-1 and TRBJ2-7; D unresolved. The assigned J gene may be wrong: the sequence end matches TRBJ2-5 better. The CDR3 is 17 residues long. The germline gives CDR1 SGHRS, CDR2 YFSETQ. The CDR3, as DNA: TGCGCCAGCAGCTGCTCGGCTGTGTTAGGGATAGGAGAGACCCAGTACTTC. Protein product: CASSCSAVLGIGETQYF.